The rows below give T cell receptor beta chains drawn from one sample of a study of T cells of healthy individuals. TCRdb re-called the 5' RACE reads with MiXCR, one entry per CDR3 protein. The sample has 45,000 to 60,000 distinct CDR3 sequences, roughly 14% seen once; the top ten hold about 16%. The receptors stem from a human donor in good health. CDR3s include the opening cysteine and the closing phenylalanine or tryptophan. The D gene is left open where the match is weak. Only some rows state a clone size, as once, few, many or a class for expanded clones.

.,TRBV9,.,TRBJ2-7,CASSVAAASSYEQYF,TGTGCCAGCAGCGTAGCAGCGGCGAGCTCCTACGAGCAGTACTTC
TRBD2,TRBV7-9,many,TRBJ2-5,CASSSGTSGIGETQYF,TGTGCCAGCAGCTCAGGAACTAGCGGGATTGGCGAGACCCAGTACTTC
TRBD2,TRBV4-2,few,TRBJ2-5,CASSQELAGVQGETQYF,TGTGCCAGCAGCCAAGAACTAGCGGGGGTTCAGGGGGAGACCCAGTACTTC
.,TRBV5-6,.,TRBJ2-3,CASSLAVRPSTDTQYF,TGTGCCAGCAGCTTGGCGGTGCGGCCCAGCACAGATACGCAGTATTTT
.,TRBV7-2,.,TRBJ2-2,CASSLRANTGELFF,TGTGCCAGCAGCCTTAGAGCGAACACCGGGGAGCTGTTTTTT
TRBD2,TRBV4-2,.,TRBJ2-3,CASSQDGLGLAHTDTQYF,TGTGCCAGCAGCCAAGATGGATTGGGACTAGCGCACACAGATACGCAGTATTTT
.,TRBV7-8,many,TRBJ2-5,CASSSRVIAGQETQYF,TGTGCCAGCAGCTCGCGTGTAATAGCAGGCCAAGAGACCCAGTACTTC
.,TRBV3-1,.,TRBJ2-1,CASSQAYRGNEQFF,TGTGCCAGCAGCCAAGCTTATCGAGGGAATGAGCAGTTCTTC
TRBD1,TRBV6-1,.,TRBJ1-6,CASSEPGTGVYNSPLHF,TGTGCCAGCAGTGAACCCGGGACAGGGGTGTATAATTCACCCCTCCACTTT
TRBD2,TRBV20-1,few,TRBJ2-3,CSARPPAGGDTQYF,TGCAGTGCTAGACCTCCAGCGGGGGGAGATACGCAGTATTTT
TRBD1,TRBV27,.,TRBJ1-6,CASTKEQGRISPLHF,TGTGCCAGCACCAAAGAACAGGGGCGGATTTCACCCCTCCACTTT
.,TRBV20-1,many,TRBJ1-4,CSAGDGNYEKLFF,TGCAGTGCTGGGGACGGCAATTACGAAAAACTGTTTTTT
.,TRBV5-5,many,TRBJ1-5,CASSLAGGNQPQHF,TGTGCCAGCAGCTTGGCAGGGGGCAATCAGCCCCAGCATTTT
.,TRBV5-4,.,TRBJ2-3,CASSPRDGSTDTQYF,TGTGCCAGCAGCCCCCGGGACGGAAGCACAGATACGCAGTATTTT
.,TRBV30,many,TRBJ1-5,CAWRSAVSNQPQHF,TGTGCCTGGAGGTCGGCGGTTTCCAATCAGCCCCAGCATTTT
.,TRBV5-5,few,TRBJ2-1,CASSFSGPYNEQFF,TGTGCCAGCAGCTTTTCAGGTCCCTACAATGAGCAGTTCTTC
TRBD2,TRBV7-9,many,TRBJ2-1,CASSPSGGGYNEQFF,TGTGCCAGCAGCCCTAGCGGGGGGGGTTACAATGAGCAGTTCTTC
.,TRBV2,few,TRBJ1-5,CASSEARRGNQPQHF,TGTGCCAGCAGTGAAGCGCGTCGGGGCAATCAGCCCCAGCATTTT
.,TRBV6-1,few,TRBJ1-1,CASIFGTRGTEAFF,TGTGCCAGCATTTTCGGGACCCGGGGGACTGAAGCTTTCTTT
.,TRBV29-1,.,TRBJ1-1,CSVEDFEARGTEAFF,TGCAGCGTTGAAGATTTTGAGGCGCGGGGCACTGAAGCTTTCTTT
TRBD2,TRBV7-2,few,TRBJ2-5,CASSSSGSKKTQYF,TGTGCCAGCAGCTCCAGCGGGAGCAAGAAGACCCAGTACTTC
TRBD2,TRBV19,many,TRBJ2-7,CASKSGGLAYEQYF,TGTGCCAGTAAAAGCGGGGGGTTGGCCTACGAGCAGTACTTC
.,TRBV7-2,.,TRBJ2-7,CASSLAQDTTSYEQYF,TGTGCCAGCAGCTTAGCGCAGGACACCACCTCCTACGAGCAGTACTTC
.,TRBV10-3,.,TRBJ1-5,CAISTGYNQPQHF,TGTGCCATCAGCACAGGGTACAATCAGCCCCAGCATTTT
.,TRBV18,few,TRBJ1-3,CASSPGGASSGNTIYF,TGTGCCAGCTCACCGGGCGGCGCAAGCTCTGGAAACACCATATATTTT
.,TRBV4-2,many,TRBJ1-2,CASSQVRQFLIGYTF,TGTGCCAGCAGCCAAGTTCGCCAGTTTCTAATTGGCTACACCTTC
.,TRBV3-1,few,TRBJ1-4,CASSQDLRAPLFF,TGTGCCAGCAGCCAAGATCTTCGGGCCCCCCTGTTTTTT
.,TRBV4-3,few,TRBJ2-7,CASSTGSDGYEQYF,TGCGCCAGCAGTACGGGGTCGGATGGCTACGAGCAGTACTTC
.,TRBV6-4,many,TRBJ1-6,CASSDMGGSPLHF,TGTGCCAGCAGTGATATGGGGGGTTCACCCCTCCACTTT
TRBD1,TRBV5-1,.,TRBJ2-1,CASSSDRGSYNEQFF,TGCGCCAGCAGCTCCGACAGGGGATCCTACAATGAGCAGTTCTTC
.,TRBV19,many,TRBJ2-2,CASSGGAATNTGELFF,TGTGCCAGTAGTGGGGGGGCAGCGACCAACACCGGGGAGCTGTTTTTT
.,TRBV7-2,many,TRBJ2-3,CASSFTDTQYF,TGTGCCAGCAGCTTCACAGATACGCAGTATTTT
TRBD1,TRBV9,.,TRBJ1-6,CASSTQTGDPSNSPLHF,TGTGCCAGCAGCACCCAGACAGGGGATCCCTCTAATTCACCCCTCCACTTT
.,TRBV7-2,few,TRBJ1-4,CASSLGWGGNEKLFF,TGTGCCAGCAGCTTAGGCTGGGGGGGTAATGAAAAACTGTTTTTT
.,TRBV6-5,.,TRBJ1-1,CASSYRSDTEAFF,TGTGCCAGCAGTTACAGGTCAGACACTGAAGCTTTCTTT
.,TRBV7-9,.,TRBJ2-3,CASSQPLRAGAADTQYF,TGTGCCAGCAGCCAACCTTTAAGGGCAGGGGCGGCGGATACGCAGTATTTT
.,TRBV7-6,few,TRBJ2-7,CASSLAQRTNEQYF,TGTGCCAGCAGCTTAGCGCAAAGGACCAACGAGCAGTACTTC
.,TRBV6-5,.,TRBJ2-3,CASSYTTASDTQYF,TGTGCCAGCAGTTACACGACAGCGTCAGATACGCAGTATTTT
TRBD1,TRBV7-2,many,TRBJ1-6,CASSFATGVRSPLHF,TGTGCCAGCAGCTTCGCGACAGGGGTGAGGTCACCCCTCCACTTT
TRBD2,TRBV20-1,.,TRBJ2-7,CSAGPGLAAYEQYF,TGCAGTGCTGGGCCGGGACTAGCGGCCTACGAGCAGTACTTC
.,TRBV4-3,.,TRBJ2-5,CASSQETLGGAYQETQYF,TGCGCCAGCAGCCAAGAAACCTTAGGCGGGGCGTACCAAGAGACCCAGTACTTC
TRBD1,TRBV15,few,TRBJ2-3,CATDEDRFTDTQYF,TGTGCCACGGACGAGGACAGGTTTACAGATACGCAGTATTTT
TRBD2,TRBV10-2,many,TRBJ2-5,CASSETGGLGGAETQYF,TGCGCCAGCAGTGAGACGGGGGGGCTGGGGGGTGCAGAGACCCAGTACTTC
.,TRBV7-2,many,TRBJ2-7,CASSLLWGEYEQYF,TGTGCCAGCAGCTTATTATGGGGGGAGTACGAGCAGTACTTC
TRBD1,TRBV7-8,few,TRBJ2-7,CASSLDRQGVRHEQYF,TGTGCCAGCAGCTTAGACCGACAGGGGGTTCGCCACGAGCAGTACTTC
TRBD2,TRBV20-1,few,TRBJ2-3,CSARDGVAGGDTQYF,TGCAGTGCTAGAGATGGGGTAGCGGGTGGGGATACGCAGTATTTT
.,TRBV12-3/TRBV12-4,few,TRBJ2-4,CASGGYPKNIQYF,TGTGCCAGCGGGGGCTATCCCAAAAACATTCAGTACTTC
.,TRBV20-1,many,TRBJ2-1,CSARRGHEQFF,TGCAGTGCCAGGAGGGGGCATGAGCAGTTCTTC
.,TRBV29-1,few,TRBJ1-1,CSVKGVNTEAFF,TGCAGCGTCAAAGGGGTGAACACTGAAGCTTTCTTT
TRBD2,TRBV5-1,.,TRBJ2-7,CTSSSVAGTSFVEQYF,TGCACCAGCAGCTCGGTAGCCGGGACTAGCTTCGTCGAGCAGTACTTC
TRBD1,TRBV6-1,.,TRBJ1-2,CASSAEQGSYGYTF,TGTGCCAGCAGTGCCGAACAGGGGAGCTATGGCTACACCTTC
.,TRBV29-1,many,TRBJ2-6,CSATASGANVLTF,TGCAGCGCCACAGCCTCTGGGGCCAACGTCCTGACTTTC